These T cell receptor beta chains were read from a single sample in a study of vaccination and CD4 T cells after COVID-19. Antigens of these TCRs are unknown. TCRdb reprocessed the PCR reads via MiXCR and lists one record per CDR3 protein. The repertoire holds more than 10,000 distinct CDR3 sequences, with under 55% as singletons. Source material: CD4+ T cells from blood, cultured in vitro. Every receptor here comes from a human donor who had recovered from COVID-19. CDR3s include the opening cysteine and the closing phenylalanine or tryptophan. A D gene is named only where the DNA matches it firmly.

j_call v_call d_call cdr3_aa
TRBJ2-6 TRBV28 - CASRETDPSGANVLTF
TRBJ1-5 TRBV12-3/TRBV12-4 - CASSLLDGNQPQHF
TRBJ2-7 TRBV30 TRBD2 CAWSLRAGGTYEQYF
TRBJ1-6 TRBV6-1 - CASNTAGNNSPLHF
TRBJ1-1 TRBV20-1 - CSARDARGYYTEAFF
TRBJ1-1 TRBV2 - CASSDSPYREAFF
TRBJ2-1 TRBV28 - CASSFPSGRPHSGNEQFF
TRBJ2-2 TRBV2 TRBD1 CASTGQGSGELFF
TRBJ2-2 TRBV10-3 - CAISESGGGGTGELFF
TRBJ2-7 TRBV20-1 - CSARTPGGMYEQYF
TRBJ2-7 TRBV7-7 - CASSRSRGATYEQYF
TRBJ2-7 TRBV30 - CAWRGVYYEQYF
TRBJ2-3 TRBV7-2 - CASSLVLSPDTQYF
TRBJ1-2 TRBV28 - CASSFGEHGYTF
TRBJ2-5 TRBV18 - CASSPLPGAETQYF
TRBJ2-7 TRBV6-5 - CASSYERSYEQYF
TRBJ2-3 TRBV5-4 TRBD1 CASSSGTGLTDTQYF
TRBJ1-6 TRBV2 - CASIPRAKGDNSPLHF
TRBJ2-1 TRBV28 - CASSLVSGARNEQFF
TRBJ2-3 TRBV19 TRBD2 CASSRTSGRNTDTQYF
TRBJ2-2 TRBV11-3 - CASQARVNTGELFF
TRBJ1-5 TRBV28 - CASSSPPNQPQHF
TRBJ2-2 TRBV6-4 - CARHTWDPNTGELFF
TRBJ2-4 TRBV6-1 - CASSSAGVVKNIQYF
TRBJ2-1 TRBV20-1 TRBD2 CSARGRGEAGGPNEQFF
TRBJ2-5 TRBV10-2 - CASSGQFQETQYF
TRBJ2-7 TRBV25-1 - CASSEGWAGYEQYF
TRBJ2-1 TRBV14 - CASSKSGGGSGNNEQFF
TRBJ2-5 TRBV5-1 - CASSLALDGETQYF
TRBJ1-2 TRBV19 TRBD1 CASSITGQGGGYTF
TRBJ1-5 TRBV14 - CASSPGPGEPQHF
TRBJ2-4 TRBV27 - CASSPRTGLAKNIQYF
TRBJ1-5 TRBV6-1 - CASSHGSNQPQHF
TRBJ2-4 TRBV2 - CASRARRSGIQYF
TRBJ2-3 TRBV20-1 TRBD2 CSASSLAGGGDTQYF
TRBJ1-5 TRBV12-3/TRBV12-4 - CASSASIGEPQHF
TRBJ1-2 TRBV20-1 TRBD1 CSALTGGIQGGYTF
TRBJ2-5 TRBV7-2 - CASSLGPETQYF
TRBJ1-1 TRBV7-2 TRBD1 CASSKTGLNTEAFF
TRBJ2-3 TRBV20-1 - CSASRGTTDTQYF
TRBJ2-1 TRBV6-1 TRBD2 CASSISGIHNEQFF
TRBJ1-6 TRBV28 TRBD1 CASTKDRGDSPLHF
TRBJ1-3 TRBV7-6 - CASSLGQSGNTIYF
TRBJ2-1 TRBV7-3 - CASSPLSSGNEQFF
TRBJ1-5 TRBV4-2 - CASSQEGGRKQQPQHF
TRBJ2-5 TRBV19 TRBD1 CASSIARDRQETQYF
TRBJ2-5 TRBV28 - CASSSSSADAGETQYF
TRBJ2-6 TRBV20-1 - CSASGRDSGANVLTF
TRBJ1-5 TRBV27 - CASSLNDAWDQPQHF
TRBJ2-7 TRBV7-3 - CASSLFRDYEQYF
TRBJ2-2 TRBV20-1 TRBD2 CSASVAGVSYTGELFF
TRBJ2-1 TRBV5-4 TRBD2 CASSLGGSGRSYNEQFF
TRBJ1-1 TRBV6-4 - CACKGRMNTEAFF
TRBJ2-5 TRBV20-1 TRBD1 CSVTRGKETQYF
TRBJ2-1 TRBV5-1 TRBD2 CASSWASGDNEQFF
TRBJ2-1 TRBV6-1 - CASSLSAEQFF
TRBJ2-2 TRBV11-3 - CASSLDGGSNTGELFF
TRBJ2-7 TRBV7-2 TRBD2 CASSPGRLAGGGAKQYF
TRBJ2-5 TRBV6-1 - CASSELDGMETQYF
TRBJ1-3 TRBV29-1 - CSVTAGGNTIYF